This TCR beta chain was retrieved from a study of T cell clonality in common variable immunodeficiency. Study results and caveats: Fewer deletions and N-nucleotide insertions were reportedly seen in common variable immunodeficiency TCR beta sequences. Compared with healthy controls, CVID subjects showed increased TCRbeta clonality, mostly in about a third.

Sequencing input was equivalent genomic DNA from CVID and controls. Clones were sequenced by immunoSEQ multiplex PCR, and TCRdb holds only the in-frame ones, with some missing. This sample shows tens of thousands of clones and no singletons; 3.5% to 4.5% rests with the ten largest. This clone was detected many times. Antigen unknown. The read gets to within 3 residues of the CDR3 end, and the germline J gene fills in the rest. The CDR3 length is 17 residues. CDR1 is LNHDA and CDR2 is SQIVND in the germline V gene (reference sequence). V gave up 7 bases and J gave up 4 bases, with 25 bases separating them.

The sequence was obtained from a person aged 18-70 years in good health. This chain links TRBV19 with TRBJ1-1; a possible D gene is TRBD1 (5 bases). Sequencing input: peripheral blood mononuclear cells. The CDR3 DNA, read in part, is TGTGCCAGTACGATAGGGGCCCTCGGAGGTTTGGCCACTGAA. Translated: CASTIGALGGLATE. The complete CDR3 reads CASTIGALGGLATEAFF. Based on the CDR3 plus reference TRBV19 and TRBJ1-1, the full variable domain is DGGITQSPKYLFRKEGQNVTLSCEQNLNHDAMYWYRQDPGQGLRLIYYSQIVNDFQKGDIAEGYSVSREKKESFPLTVTSAQKNPTAFYLCASTIGALGGLATEAFFGQGTRLTVV.